This T cell receptor beta chain derives from a study of blood T cell repertoires in COVID-19. About the study: The United States, Italy and Spain provided the acute and convalescent COVID-19 samples. PBMCs, B-cell-depleted T cells, or T cells were the source of the cDNA or gDNA that made up the material.

This clone was seen a single time. In the source study's methods: Estimated nucleated cell counts came from reference gene primer amplification. Clones were read by immunoSEQ multiplex PCR, and TCRdb kept only the in-frame ones, dropping some. Clone size and the V and J calls come from that table; the DNA yielded D and trimming. Of around 130,000 clones listed, about four fifths were seen once; the top ten hold about 9.9%. The CDR3 covers 13 residues. The ends lost 7 bases at V and 8 bases at J; junction bases unmatched: 6. J is TRBJ1-2 and V is TRBV12-3 or TRBV12-4; 11 nucleotides line up with TRBD1. The sequenced sample consisted of peripheral blood. This TCR derives from a man aged 35 to 55 with active or convalescent COVID-19. CDR3 residues: CASMDRGLEGYTF. For the CDR3, the DNA is TGTGCCAGCATGGACAGGGGGCTCGAAGGCTACACCTTC.